The T cell receptor beta chain under discussion was sequenced for a study of regulatory T cells in long-lasting Graves disease. Looking at the study overall: Prior antithyroid drug treatment in newly diagnosed Graves' patients lasted under 3 months.

Noted time point: newly diagnosed GD, antithyroid drugs for less than 3 months. PBMCs were the source of the RNA used for TCR sequencing. Overall study findings and caveats: Compared with new cases, persistent Graves' patients showed reduced TCR diversity.

Between the trimmed V and J ends, which lost 0 bases and 2 bases, there was a span of 10 bases. CDR3 length: 15 amino acids. Germline V gene sequence: CDR1 SGHAT, CDR2 FQNNGV. The authors built TCR beta libraries using iRepertoire HTBI primers and Arm-PCR of CDR3 regions. One entry per CDR3 protein, called by TCRdb with MiXCR from the multiplex PCR reads. The sample has about 610,000 distinct CDR3 sequences; about 16% are singletons. This clonotype appeared many times. Its target is not known. The sample was also reused in another study, on T cells in Graves' hyperthyroidism and ophthalmopathy. This second study notes: Investigators excluded patients with uncontrolled infection, other autoimmune disease, pregnancy or lactation.

The chain joins TRBV11-2 to TRBJ1-1, with D hard to call. The clonotype was recovered from a man between 18 and 29 years old with Graves disease. Sequenced here: peripheral blood mononuclear cells (PBMCs), sampled at new diagnosis, from a patient treated with antithyroid drugs. The CDR3 spells CASSLERLGNTEAFF. CDR3 nucleotide sequence: TGTGCCAGCAGCTTAGAGAGGTTGGGAAACACTGAAGCTTTCTTT.